These T cell receptor beta chains were read from a single sample in a study of radiotherapy plus CTLA-4 blockade in lung cancer. Measured with immunoSEQ multiplex PCR; TCRdb has only the in-frame clones, and not every one. The sample contains more than 95,000 clones, 65% to 80% of which appear only once. The sample in question was peripheral blood, obtained from a patient treated with radiotherapy plus ipilimumab. The source of these receptors is a human donor with non-small cell lung cancer who had a partial response to radiotherapy plus ipilimumab. Some clones in this sample may be carry-over from other donors' samples. The CDR3 runs from the conserved cysteine through the conserved F or W. D genes are given only for firm matches. Where a row states a size, it is once, few, many or the class of an expanded clone; other rows omit it.

cdr3_nt: TGTGCCAGCAGTTTATCCAGCGGGGGGGCAGATACGCAGTATTTT
cdr3_aa: CASSLSSGGADTQYF
d_call: TRBD2
v_call: TRBV27
clone_size: NA
j_call: TRBJ2-3
cdr3_length: 15

cdr3_nt: TGTGCCAGCAGCCCAGGGGGAGGCGGAGGATGGTATGGCTACACCTTC
cdr3_aa: CASSPGGGGGWYGYTF
d_call: TRBD1
v_call: TRBV28
clone_size: NA
j_call: TRBJ1-2
cdr3_length: 16

cdr3_nt: TGCGCCAGCAGCGTCGGCGGGCAGGCGGTTACCGGGGAGCTGTTTTTT
cdr3_aa: CASSVGGQAVTGELFF
d_call: NA
v_call: TRBV5-1
clone_size: NA
j_call: TRBJ2-2
cdr3_length: 16

cdr3_nt: TGTGCCAGCACCGGGAACTATGGCTACACCTTC
cdr3_aa: CASTGNYGYTF
d_call: NA
v_call: TRBV6-6
clone_size: NA
j_call: TRBJ1-2
cdr3_length: 11

cdr3_nt: TGTGCCAGCAGTTTCTTTAGCTCTTCTGAAAAACTGTTTTTT
cdr3_aa: CASSFFSSSEKLFF
d_call: NA
v_call: TRBV27
clone_size: NA
j_call: TRBJ1-4
cdr3_length: 14

cdr3_nt: TGCAGCGGCCGCAGGGACTCTTCCTACAATGAGCAGTTCTTC
cdr3_aa: CSGRRDSSYNEQFF
d_call: NA
v_call: TRBV29-1
clone_size: NA
j_call: TRBJ2-1
cdr3_length: 14

cdr3_nt: TGTGCCAGCAGTGATGACAGCAGGAATTCACCCCTCCACTTT
cdr3_aa: CASSDDSRNSPLHF
d_call: NA
v_call: TRBV6-1
clone_size: NA
j_call: TRBJ1-6
cdr3_length: 14

cdr3_nt: TGCGCCAGCAGCCGGGACTCGCCCACAGATACGCAGTATTTT
cdr3_aa: CASSRDSPTDTQYF
d_call: NA
v_call: TRBV4-1
clone_size: NA
j_call: TRBJ2-3
cdr3_length: 14

cdr3_nt: TGTGCCAGCAGCCCCAGGGGAAACGGAAACACCATATATTTT
cdr3_aa: CASSPRGNGNTIYF
d_call: NA
v_call: TRBV7-9
clone_size: NA
j_call: TRBJ1-3
cdr3_length: 14

cdr3_nt: TGTGCCAGCTCACCATTCGCAGGGGGCGGAAATGAAAAACTGTTTTTT
cdr3_aa: CASSPFAGGGNEKLFF
d_call: TRBD1
v_call: TRBV18
clone_size: once
j_call: TRBJ1-4
cdr3_length: 16

cdr3_nt: TGTGCCAGCAGCCAAGAGACTAGCGGGGAAGAGACCCAGTACTTC
cdr3_aa: CASSQETSGEETQYF
d_call: TRBD2
v_call: TRBV4-2
clone_size: NA
j_call: TRBJ2-5
cdr3_length: 15

cdr3_nt: TGTGCCACCCAGAGGACAGGGAAGAACGAGCAGTACTTC
cdr3_aa: CATQRTGKNEQYF
d_call: TRBD1
v_call: TRBV28
clone_size: NA
j_call: TRBJ2-7
cdr3_length: 13

cdr3_nt: TGTGCCAGCAGTTTACTAGCGGGAGTCAACAATGAGCAGTTCTTC
cdr3_aa: CASSLLAGVNNEQFF
d_call: TRBD2
v_call: TRBV2
clone_size: NA
j_call: TRBJ2-1
cdr3_length: 15

cdr3_nt: TGTGCCTGGGCTTACGCGGGGGGCCTTCATTTCCCAGATACGCAGTATTTT
cdr3_aa: CAWAYAGGLHFPDTQYF
d_call: TRBD2
v_call: TRBV30
clone_size: NA
j_call: TRBJ2-3
cdr3_length: 17

cdr3_nt: TGTGCCAGCAGCAGATGGCAGGATTCCGACAATGAGCAGTTCTTC
cdr3_aa: CASSRWQDSDNEQFF
d_call: NA
v_call: TRBV28
clone_size: once
j_call: TRBJ2-1
cdr3_length: 15

cdr3_nt: TGCAGCGTTGCAGAAGGCGGAGACAATCAGCCCCAGCATTTT
cdr3_aa: CSVAEGGDNQPQHF
d_call: NA
v_call: TRBV29-1
clone_size: NA
j_call: TRBJ1-5
cdr3_length: 14

cdr3_nt: TGTGCCAGCAGGGACAGCTTAGGGGTTAACACCGGGGAGCTGTTTTTT
cdr3_aa: CASRDSLGVNTGELFF
d_call: NA
v_call: TRBV28
clone_size: NA
j_call: TRBJ2-2
cdr3_length: 16

cdr3_nt: TGTGCCAGCAGCATTAGCGGGGGGGCCACAGGTCCCAATGAGCAGTTCTTC
cdr3_aa: CASSISGGATGPNEQFF
d_call: NA
v_call: TRBV21-1
clone_size: NA
j_call: TRBJ2-1
cdr3_length: 17